A selection of T cell receptor beta chains follows, all from one sample in a study of T-cell memory formation after mild COVID-19. MiXCR, run by TCRdb on the 5' RACE reads, gives a single entry per CDR3 protein. The sample has 75,000 to 95,000 distinct CDR3 sequences, about 13% seen once. Sequencing used PBMCs or a T cell subset sorted from them (not recorded which). The receptors originated from an adult woman who had mild COVID-19 (a few samples of this study predate the infection). Cell type and time point are not known. CDR3s leave out the opening cysteine and the closing phenylalanine or tryptophan. Fields, in order: V gene, J gene, CDR3 protein.

V gene: TRBV30; J gene: TRBJ1-6; CDR3 protein: AWTDRENSPLH
V gene: TRBV4-1; J gene: TRBJ1-5; CDR3 protein: ASSLSGPSQPQH
V gene: TRBV10-3; J gene: TRBJ2-7; CDR3 protein: AISESKGAGANYEQY
V gene: TRBV29-1; J gene: TRBJ2-3; CDR3 protein: SVPSRDRVDTQY
V gene: TRBV7-3; J gene: TRBJ2-3; CDR3 protein: ASSLIRGTGGADTQY
V gene: TRBV3-1; J gene: TRBJ1-5; CDR3 protein: ASSRPGPQH
V gene: TRBV7-9; J gene: TRBJ2-7; CDR3 protein: ASSAPAGVGEQY
V gene: TRBV12-3/TRBV12-4; J gene: TRBJ2-2; CDR3 protein: ASSLGTYGELF
V gene: TRBV11-3; J gene: TRBJ2-2; CDR3 protein: ASSLFGGANTGELF
V gene: TRBV2; J gene: TRBJ2-3; CDR3 protein: ASSERSTDTQY
V gene: TRBV12-3/TRBV12-4; J gene: TRBJ2-5; CDR3 protein: ASSLTRTIQETQY
V gene: TRBV30; J gene: TRBJ2-3; CDR3 protein: AWSVAWSSTDTQY
V gene: TRBV7-9; J gene: TRBJ2-7; CDR3 protein: ASSLDPSIEQY
V gene: TRBV4-1; J gene: TRBJ2-2; CDR3 protein: ASSLISPGLAGMNTGELF
V gene: TRBV20-1; J gene: TRBJ1-5; CDR3 protein: SARGRADNQPQH
V gene: TRBV29-1; J gene: TRBJ2-1; CDR3 protein: SVVGTGFWEQF
V gene: TRBV6-6; J gene: TRBJ2-7; CDR3 protein: ASSLFKTGGYEQY
V gene: TRBV5-1; J gene: TRBJ2-7; CDR3 protein: ASSLAWSEGEQY
V gene: TRBV2; J gene: TRBJ2-7; CDR3 protein: ASSEEVAGSTYEQY
V gene: TRBV12-3/TRBV12-4; J gene: TRBJ2-7; CDR3 protein: ASSLANGVYTYEQY
V gene: TRBV19; J gene: TRBJ2-7; CDR3 protein: ATSGTGTYEQY
V gene: TRBV5-5; J gene: TRBJ2-2; CDR3 protein: ASSVLDTNTGELF
V gene: TRBV5-1; J gene: TRBJ2-3; CDR3 protein: ASSLWIPAGDTQY
V gene: TRBV18; J gene: TRBJ1-2; CDR3 protein: ASSPEYHGYT
V gene: TRBV7-2; J gene: TRBJ1-2; CDR3 protein: ASSSYFYGYT
V gene: TRBV4-2; J gene: TRBJ1-6; CDR3 protein: ASSQERVRAPLH
V gene: TRBV4-3; J gene: TRBJ2-7; CDR3 protein: ASSQTRSTAFYEQY
V gene: TRBV24-1; J gene: TRBJ2-5; CDR3 protein: ATSDTDKGGKETQY
V gene: TRBV5-4; J gene: TRBJ2-7; CDR3 protein: ASSLAHSYEQY
V gene: TRBV7-9; J gene: TRBJ1-1; CDR3 protein: ASSPTAAMNTEAF
V gene: TRBV12-5; J gene: TRBJ2-1; CDR3 protein: ASGSTDRAYNEQF
V gene: TRBV12-3/TRBV12-4; J gene: TRBJ2-2; CDR3 protein: ASSMGQPGELF
V gene: TRBV13; J gene: TRBJ2-2; CDR3 protein: ASSSGEVTGELF
V gene: TRBV12-3/TRBV12-4; J gene: TRBJ2-1; CDR3 protein: AISSRPLVDEQF
V gene: TRBV6-2/TRBV6-3; J gene: TRBJ2-1; CDR3 protein: ASSYSDAGGNEQF
V gene: TRBV7-7; J gene: TRBJ2-5; CDR3 protein: ASSLLSGPFGPGRETQY
V gene: TRBV10-3; J gene: TRBJ2-1; CDR3 protein: AIAPRDGAYNEQF